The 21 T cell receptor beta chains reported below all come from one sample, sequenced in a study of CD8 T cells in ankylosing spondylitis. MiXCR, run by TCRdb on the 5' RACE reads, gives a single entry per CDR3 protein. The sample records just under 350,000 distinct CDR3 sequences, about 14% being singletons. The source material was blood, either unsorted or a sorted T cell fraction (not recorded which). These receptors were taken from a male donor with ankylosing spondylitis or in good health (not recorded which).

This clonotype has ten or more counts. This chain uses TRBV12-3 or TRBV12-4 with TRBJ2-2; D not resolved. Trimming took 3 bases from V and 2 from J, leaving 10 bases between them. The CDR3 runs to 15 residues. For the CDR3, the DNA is TGTGCCAGCAGTTTCGGAATGGTCAACACCGGGGAGCTGTTTTTT. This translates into CASSFGMVNTGELFF.

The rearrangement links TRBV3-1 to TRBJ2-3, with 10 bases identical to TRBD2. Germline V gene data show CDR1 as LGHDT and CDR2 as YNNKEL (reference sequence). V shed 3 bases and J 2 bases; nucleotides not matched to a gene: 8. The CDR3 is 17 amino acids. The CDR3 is CASSQGSGGSITDTQYF. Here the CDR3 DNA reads TGTGCCAGCAGCCAGGGTAGCGGGGGGTCAATCACAGATACGCAGTATTTT.

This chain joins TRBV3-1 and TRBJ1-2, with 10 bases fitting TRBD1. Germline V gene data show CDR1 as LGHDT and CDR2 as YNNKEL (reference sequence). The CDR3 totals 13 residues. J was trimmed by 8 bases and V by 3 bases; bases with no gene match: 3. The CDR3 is CASSQGQGWGYTF. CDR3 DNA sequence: TGTGCCAGCAGCCAGGGACAGGGGTGGGGCTACACCTTC.

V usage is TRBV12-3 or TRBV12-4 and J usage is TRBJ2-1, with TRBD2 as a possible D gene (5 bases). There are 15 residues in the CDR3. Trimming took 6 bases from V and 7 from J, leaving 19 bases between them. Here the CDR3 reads CASRRGVGRTNEQFF. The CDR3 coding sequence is TGTGCCAGCAGACGTGGGGTAGGGAGAACAAATGAGCAGTTCTTC.

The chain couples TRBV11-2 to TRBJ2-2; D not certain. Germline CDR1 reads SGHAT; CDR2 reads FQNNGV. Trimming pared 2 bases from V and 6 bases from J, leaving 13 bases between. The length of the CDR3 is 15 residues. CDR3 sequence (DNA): TGTGCCAGCAGCTTATCTACCCAGCAAGCCGGGGAGCTGTTTTTT. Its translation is CASSLSTQQAGELFF.

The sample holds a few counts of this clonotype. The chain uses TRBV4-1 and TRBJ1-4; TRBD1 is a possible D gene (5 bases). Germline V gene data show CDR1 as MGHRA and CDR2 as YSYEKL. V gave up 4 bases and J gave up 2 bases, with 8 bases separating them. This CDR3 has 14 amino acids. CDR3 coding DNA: TGCGCCAGCAGCCCGGGACGGACTAATGAAAAACTGTTTTTT. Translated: CASSPGRTNEKLFF.

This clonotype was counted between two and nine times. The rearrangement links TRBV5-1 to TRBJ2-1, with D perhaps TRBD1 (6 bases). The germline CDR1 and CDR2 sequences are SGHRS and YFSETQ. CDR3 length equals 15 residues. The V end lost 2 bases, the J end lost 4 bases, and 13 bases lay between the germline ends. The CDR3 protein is CASSFKGEPYNEQFF. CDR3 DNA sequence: TGCGCCAGCAGCTTTAAGGGGGAACCTTACAATGAGCAGTTCTTC. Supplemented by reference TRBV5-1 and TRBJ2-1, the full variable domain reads KAGVTQTPRYLIKTRGQQVTLSCSPISGHRSVSWYQQTPGQGLQFLFEYFSETQRNKGNFPGRFSGRQFSNSRSEMNVSTLELGDSALYLCASSFKGEPYNEQFFGPGTRLTVL.

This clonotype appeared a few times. CDR3 nucleotide sequence: TGCGCCAGCAGCCAATCGACTAGCGGGGGAAACAATGAGCAGTTCTTC. Residues: CASSQSTSGGNNEQFF. V gene TRBV4-1 combines with J gene TRBJ2-1; 12 nucleotides match TRBD2. Germline lookup yields CDR1 MGHRA and CDR2 YSYEKL. V was pared by 2 bases and J by 5 bases, with 4 bases of the junction left unmatched. The CDR3 length is 16 residues.

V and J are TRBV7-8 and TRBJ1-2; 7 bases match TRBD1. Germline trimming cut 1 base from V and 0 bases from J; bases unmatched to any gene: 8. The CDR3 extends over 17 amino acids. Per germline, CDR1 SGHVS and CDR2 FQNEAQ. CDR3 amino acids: CASSLVGGAGANYGYTF. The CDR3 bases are TGTGCCAGCAGCTTAGTAGGGGGCGCAGGCGCTAACTATGGCTACACCTTC.

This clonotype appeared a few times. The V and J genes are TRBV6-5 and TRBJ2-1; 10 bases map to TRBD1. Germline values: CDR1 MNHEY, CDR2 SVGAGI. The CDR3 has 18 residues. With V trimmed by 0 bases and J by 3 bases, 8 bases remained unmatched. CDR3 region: CASSYSSPGQGFYNEQFF. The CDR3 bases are TGTGCCAGCAGTTACTCCTCGCCGGGACAGGGGTTCTACAATGAGCAGTTCTTC.

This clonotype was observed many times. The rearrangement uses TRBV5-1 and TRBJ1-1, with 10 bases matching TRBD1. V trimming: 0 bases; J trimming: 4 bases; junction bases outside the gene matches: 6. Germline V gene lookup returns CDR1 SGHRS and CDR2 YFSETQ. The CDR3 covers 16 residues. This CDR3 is CASSLGTGQGGTEAFF. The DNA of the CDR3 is TGCGCCAGCAGCTTGGGGACCGGACAGGGGGGCACTGAAGCTTTCTTT. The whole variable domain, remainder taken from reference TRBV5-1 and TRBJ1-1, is KAGVTQTPRYLIKTRGQQVTLSCSPISGHRSVSWYQQTPGQGLQFLFEYFSETQRNKGNFPGRFSGRQFSNSRSEMNVSTLELGDSALYLCASSLGTGQGGTEAFFGQGTRLTVV.

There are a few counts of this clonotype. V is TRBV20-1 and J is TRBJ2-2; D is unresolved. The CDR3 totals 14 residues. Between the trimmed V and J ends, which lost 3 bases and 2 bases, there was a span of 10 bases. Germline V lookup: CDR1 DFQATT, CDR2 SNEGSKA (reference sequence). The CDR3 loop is CSASGYPNTGELFF. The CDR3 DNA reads TGCAGTGCTAGTGGTTACCCAAACACCGGGGAGCTGTTTTTT.

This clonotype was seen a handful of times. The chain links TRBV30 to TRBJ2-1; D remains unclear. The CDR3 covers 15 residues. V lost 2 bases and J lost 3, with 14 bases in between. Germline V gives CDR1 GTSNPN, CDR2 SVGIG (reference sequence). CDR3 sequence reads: CAWSTAPDLYNEQFF. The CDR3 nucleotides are TGTGCCTGGAGTACGGCTCCTGACCTCTACAATGAGCAGTTCTTC.

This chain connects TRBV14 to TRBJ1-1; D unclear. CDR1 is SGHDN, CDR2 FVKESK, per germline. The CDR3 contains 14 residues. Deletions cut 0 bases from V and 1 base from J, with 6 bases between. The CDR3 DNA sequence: TGTGCCAGCAGCCAAGAAACACCGAACACTGAAGCTTTCTTT. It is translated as CASSQETPNTEAFF.

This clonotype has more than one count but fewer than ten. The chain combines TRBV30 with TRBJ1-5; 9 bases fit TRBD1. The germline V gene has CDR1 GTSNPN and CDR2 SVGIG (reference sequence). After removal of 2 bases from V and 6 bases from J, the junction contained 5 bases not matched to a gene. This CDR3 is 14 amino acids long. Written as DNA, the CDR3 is TGTGCCTGGAGTCCCACGGGACAGGGTCAGCCCCAGCATTTT. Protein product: CAWSPTGQGQPQHF.

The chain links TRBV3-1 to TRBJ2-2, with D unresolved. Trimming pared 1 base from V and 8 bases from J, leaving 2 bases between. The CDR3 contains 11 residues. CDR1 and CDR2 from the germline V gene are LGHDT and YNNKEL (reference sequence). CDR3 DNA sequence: TGTGCCAGCAGCCAAGTAGGGGAGCTGTTTTTT. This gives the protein CASSQVGELFF.

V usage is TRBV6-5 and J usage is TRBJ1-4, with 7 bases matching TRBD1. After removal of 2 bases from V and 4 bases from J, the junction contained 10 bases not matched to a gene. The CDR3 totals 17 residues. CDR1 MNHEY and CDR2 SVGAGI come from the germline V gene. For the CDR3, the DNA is TGTGCCAGCAGTTACGCTTCAACCGGGACAGTTAATGAAAAACTGTTTTTT. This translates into CASSYASTGTVNEKLFF.

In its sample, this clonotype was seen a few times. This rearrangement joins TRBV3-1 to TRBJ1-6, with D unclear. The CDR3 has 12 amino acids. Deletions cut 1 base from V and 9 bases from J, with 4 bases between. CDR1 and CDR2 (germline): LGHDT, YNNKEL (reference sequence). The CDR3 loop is CASSQVASPLHF. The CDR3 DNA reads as TGTGCCAGCAGCCAAGTAGCTTCACCCCTCCACTTT.

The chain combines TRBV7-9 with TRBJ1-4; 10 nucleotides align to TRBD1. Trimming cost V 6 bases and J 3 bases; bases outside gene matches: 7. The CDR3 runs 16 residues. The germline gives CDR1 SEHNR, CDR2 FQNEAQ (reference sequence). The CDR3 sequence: CASSTGTGEANEKLFF. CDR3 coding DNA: TGTGCCAGCAGTACCGGGACAGGGGAAGCTAATGAAAAACTGTTTTTT.

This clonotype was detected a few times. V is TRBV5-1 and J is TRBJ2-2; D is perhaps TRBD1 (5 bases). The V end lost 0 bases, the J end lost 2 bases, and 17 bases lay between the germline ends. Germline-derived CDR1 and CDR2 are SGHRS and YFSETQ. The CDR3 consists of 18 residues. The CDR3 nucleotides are TGCGCCAGCAGCTTGGAACAGGCCGGTTGGGGTAACACCGGGGAGCTGTTTTTT. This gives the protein CASSLEQAGWGNTGELFF.

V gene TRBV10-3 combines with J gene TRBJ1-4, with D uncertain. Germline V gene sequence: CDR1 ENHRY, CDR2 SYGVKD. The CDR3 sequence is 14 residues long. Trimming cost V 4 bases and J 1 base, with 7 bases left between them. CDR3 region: CAISAQRTNEKLFF. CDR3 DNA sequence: TGTGCCATCAGTGCTCAGAGAACTAATGAAAAACTGTTTTTT.